This T cell receptor (beta chain) was captured by sequencing in a study of radiotherapy plus CTLA-4 blockade in lung cancer. Trimming removed 6 bases from V and 0 bases from J; junction bases left unmatched: 8. CDR1 and CDR2 from the germline V gene are MNHGY and SAAAGT. The CDR3 length is 16 residues. The table came from immunoSEQ multiplex PCR; TCRdb's copy has only in-frame clones and leaves some out. The table lists 53,000 or so clones, nearly 90% of them singletons. V is TRBV6-8 and J is TRBJ1-3, with 7 positions matching TRBD1. The TCR was taken from a human donor with non-small cell lung cancer whose response to radiotherapy plus ipilimumab could not be evaluated. The source was peripheral blood, collected from a patient treated with radiotherapy plus ipilimumab. For the CDR3, the DNA is TGTGCCAGCAGGACAGGGAAGGGGAGCTCTGGAAACACCATATATTTT. Protein sequence: CASRTGKGSSGNTIYF.